This TCR beta chain comes out of a study of cytomegalovirus exposure and HLA in healthy donors. Study-wide background: Earlier, 150 million to 200 million T cells were analyzed, and some 120 million unique TCR beta sequences were found among them.

The CDR3 totals 16 residues. Trimming cost V 1 base and J 4 bases; bases outside gene matches: 8. Per germline, CDR1 MGHRA and CDR2 YSYEKL. Study results and limitations: Solely CMV serostatus was available to characterize immune exposure. The likely origin of a cluster of highly shared sequence variants was a sequencing artifact.

Note on this clone: Antigen unknown.

PCR primers comprised 60 Vbeta and 13 Jbeta primers. Libraries were prepared by immunoSEQ multiplex PCR; TCRdb keeps only in-frame clonotypes and omits some of them. This repertoire includes over 65,000 clones. The sequence came from a woman aged 30 to 39 in good health and CMV-seronegative. The sequencing input was PBMCs. The chain carries TRBV4-1 and TRBJ2-7; 9 bases are shared with TRBD1. CDR3 sequence reads: CASSQVPGTGIYEQYF. The CDR3, as DNA: TGCGCCAGCAGCCAAGTACCTGGGACAGGGATTTACGAGCAGTACTTC.